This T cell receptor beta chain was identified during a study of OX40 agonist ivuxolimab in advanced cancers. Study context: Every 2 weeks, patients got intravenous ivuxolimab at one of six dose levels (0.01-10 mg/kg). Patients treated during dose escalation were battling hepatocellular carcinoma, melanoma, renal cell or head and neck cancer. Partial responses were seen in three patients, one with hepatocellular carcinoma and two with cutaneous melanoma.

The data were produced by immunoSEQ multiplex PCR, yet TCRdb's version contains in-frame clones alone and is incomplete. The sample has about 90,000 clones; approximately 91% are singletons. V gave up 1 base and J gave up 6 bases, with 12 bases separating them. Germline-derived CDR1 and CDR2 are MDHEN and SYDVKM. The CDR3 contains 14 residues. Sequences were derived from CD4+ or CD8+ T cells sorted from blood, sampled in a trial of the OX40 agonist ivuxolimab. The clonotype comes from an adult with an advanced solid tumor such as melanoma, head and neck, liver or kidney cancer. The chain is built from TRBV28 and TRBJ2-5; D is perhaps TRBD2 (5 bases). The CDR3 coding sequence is TGTGCCAGCAGTTTATCGGGGTCGGGGAAGACCCAGTACTTC. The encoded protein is CASSLSGSGKTQYF.